The clone carrying this TCR beta chain was seen many times. Its antigen is as yet unknown. The ends lost 6 bases at V and 9 bases at J; junction bases unmatched: 18. The CDR3 runs 18 residues. Germline CDR1 and CDR2: MNHNY and SVGAGI (reference sequence). This entry belongs to a study of early T cells in non-severe SARS-CoV-2 infection. Study as a whole: The input, bulk RNA from unsorted whole blood, was sequenced, and chains were unpaired. General observations from the study: VDJdb matching favored anti-spike CD8 responses, missing private and CD4 specificities.

Individually, cDNA molecules had unique molecular identifiers attached to them. TCRdb reprocessed the 5' RACE reads with MiXCR, giving one entry per CDR3 protein. This sample carries some 40,000 distinct CDR3 sequences, roughly 5.4% of them seen once, and the ten largest clones take 25% to 30%. The origin of this receptor is an adult who was a healthcare worker with PCR-confirmed SARS-CoV-2 infection or an uninfected control (not recorded which). The sample was whole blood. The chain joins TRBV6-6 to TRBJ1-6; TRBD1 agrees at 9 bases. The CDR3 nucleotides read TGTGCCAGCAGCCCTCAGCCCCCGCACAGGGGGCTTCGTTCACCCCTCCACTTT. Encoded protein: CASSPQPPHRGLRSPLHF.